The source of this TCR beta chain is a study of immune cell composition in non-small cell lung cancer. Normal lung was taken at the farthest possible site, at least 3 cm from tumour. Frozen unsorted single-cell suspensions supplied the genomic DNA. The repertoire was sequenced with immunoSEQ multiplex PCR; TCRdb's copy has only in-frame clones and lacks some. The sample carries under 3,000 clones, approximately 73% recorded once. Looked up from germline, CDR1 is MGHDK and CDR2 is SYGVNS. CDR3 length: 15 residues. Trimming stripped 2 bases from V and 4 bases from J, with 11 bases between. The same sample was also studied in work on CD4 T cells in lung cancer. That work adds: CD4+ clones recognizing candidate mutation-encoded neoepitopes were isolated from blood.

The receptor was derived from a human donor with non-small cell lung cancer. Sequencing used non-adjacent lung tissue. This chain joins TRBV25-1 and TRBJ1-4; possible D gene TRBD1, 6 bases. The CDR3 loop is CASSEPNRDNEKLFF. CDR3 sequence (DNA): TGTGCCAGCAGTGAACCGAACAGGGATAATGAAAAACTGTTTTTT. Combining the CDR3 with reference TRBV25-1 and TRBJ1-4 gives the whole variable domain EADIYQTPRYLVIGTGKKITLECSQTMGHDKMYWYQQDPGMELHLIHYSYGVNSTEKGDLSSESTVSRIRTEHFPLTLESARPSHTSQYLCASSEPNRDNEKLFFGSGTQLSVL.